The next 19 T cell receptor beta chains were all read from a single sample in a study of Graves' ophthalmopathy and Graves' hyperthyroidism. RNA transcripts served as template for amplifying TCR beta CDR3 sequences. The workflow started with a first-round RT-PCR run with HTBI primers and then moved on to a second-round multiplex PCR. TCRdb itself ran the multiplex PCR reads through MiXCR, one entry per CDR3 protein. The sample holds roughly 400,000 distinct CDR3 sequences, 15% seen once. The source material was peripheral blood. Every receptor here comes from a woman aged 18-35 years with stable Graves' hyperthyroidism.

This clonotype appeared many times. The chain has TRBV7-3 and TRBJ2-7, with D perhaps TRBD1 or TRBD2 (6 bases each). Germline CDR1 reads SGHTA; CDR2 reads FQGTGA. This CDR3 is built from 15 residues. Trimming stripped 5 bases from V and 6 bases from J, with 20 bases between. The CDR3, as DNA: TGTGCCAGCAGCCTACACGGGGGCACTCCGCTCGAGCAGTACTTC. Translated, it gives CASSLHGGTPLEQYF.

Ten or more counts support this clonotype. The chain uses TRBV29-1 and TRBJ1-1; D not certain. The CDR3 covers 10 residues. Germline values: CDR1 SQVTM, CDR2 ANQGSEA. Deletions cut 1 base from V and 6 bases from J, with 3 bases between. The chain's CDR3 is CSVEGPEAFF. In nucleotides, the CDR3 is TGCAGCGTTGAAGGGCCTGAAGCTTTCTTT.

This clonotype has a count of ten or more. The chain has TRBV5-1 and TRBJ1-1, with unresolved D. The CDR3 extends over 12 amino acids. Trimming removed 2 bases from V and 7 bases from J, with 9 bases in between. CDR1 is SGHRS and CDR2 is YFSETQ in the germline V gene. The CDR3 DNA is TGCGCCAGCAGCTTTTCGGGCGGTGAAGCTTTCTTT. Residues: CASSFSGGEAFF.

This clonotype came up many times. V usage is TRBV13 and J usage is TRBJ2-7, with 9 bases matching TRBD1. Looked up from germline, CDR1 is PRHDT and CDR2 is FYEKMQ (reference sequence). The junction had 26 bases not matched to a gene; V was cut back by 5 bases and J by 3 bases. This CDR3 is 21 amino acids long. DNA for the CDR3: TGTGCCAGCAGCCTCAGATCCCAACGACAGGGGGAGTACGGGGAAATCTACGAGCAGTACTTC. Translated: CASSLRSQRQGEYGEIYEQYF. The entire variable domain, with the rest obtained from reference TRBV13 and TRBJ2-7, is as follows: AAGVIQSPRHLIKEKRETATLKCYPIPRHDTVYWYQQGPGQDPQFLISFYEKMQSDKGSIPDRFSAQQFSDYHSELNMSSLELGDSALYFCASSLRSQRQGEYGEIYEQYFGPGTRLTVT.

This clonotype has at least ten counts. J is TRBJ2-5 and V is TRBV12-3 or TRBV12-4, with D perhaps matching TRBD2 (6 bases). The CDR3 sequence is 15 residues long. Deletions cut 1 base from V and 4 bases from J, with 13 bases between. The CDR3 coding sequence is TGTGCCAGCAGTTTAGGTCTAGCGAGGGGAGAGACCCAGTACTTC. This codes for CASSLGLARGETQYF.

On this clonotype: Since a much larger clone is just one base distant, this may be a read error. V is TRBV7-2 and J is TRBJ1-1; 10 bases match TRBD1. CDR1 and CDR2 (germline): SGHTA, FQGNSA. The CDR3 has 15 amino acids. The CDR3 bases are TGTGCCAGCAGCTTTGGGGGGACAGGGGACACTGAAGCTTGCTTT. Encoded protein: CASSFGGTGDTEACF.

This clonotype was observed at least ten times. This chain connects TRBV6-5 to TRBJ2-5; TRBD1 agrees at 10 bases. This CDR3 has 16 amino acids. V gave up 5 bases and J gave up 5 bases; unmatched junction bases: 11. Germline CDR1 is MNHEY and CDR2 is SVGAGI. The chain's CDR3 is CASSPLTGGARETQYF. In DNA form, the CDR3 reads TGTGCCAGCAGTCCCCTGACAGGGGGCGCGAGGGAGACCCAGTACTTC.

The gene calls are TRBV7-9 and TRBJ1-1; 8 bases are a match to TRBD1. Germline V gene sequence: CDR1 SEHNR, CDR2 FQNEAQ (reference sequence). The CDR3 loop spans 15 amino acids. Trimming took 7 bases from V and 4 from J; bases not matched to a gene: 11. The CDR3 region is CASNAALTGGTEAFF. The CDR3 DNA reads TGTGCCAGCAACGCGGCGCTTACAGGGGGCACTGAAGCTTTCTTT.

This clonotype was recorded at least ten times. The chain combines TRBV20-1 with TRBJ2-7; D possibly matches TRBD1 or TRBD2 (5 bases each). V was clipped by 6 bases and J by 5 bases, with 17 bases between them. This CDR3 spans 13 amino acids. Germline V lookup: CDR1 DFQATT, CDR2 SNEGSKA (reference sequence). The CDR3 sequence is CSAQHEGNDEQYF. The CDR3 bases are TGCAGTGCCCAACACGAGGGGAACGACGAGCAGTACTTC.

At least ten counts were recorded for this clonotype. This chain joins TRBV4-1 and TRBJ1-2; D unresolved. CDR1 and CDR2 (germline): MGHRA, YSYEKL. The CDR3 is 14 residues long. Trimming pared 1 base from V and 8 bases from J, leaving 14 bases between. Here the CDR3 DNA reads TGCGCCAGCAGCCAAGCGGGGAGAGGGAGGGGCTACACCTTC. Protein sequence: CASSQAGRGRGYTF.

The chain has TRBV28 and TRBJ1-2; maybe TRBD1 (6 bases). CDR3 length equals 14 residues. Trimming stripped 5 bases from V and 5 bases from J, with 15 bases between. Germline V gene sequence: CDR1 MDHEN, CDR2 SYDVKM. The CDR3 sequence: CASSIRQVGYGYTF. The CDR3 DNA follows: TGTGCCAGCAGTATACGACAGGTCGGGTATGGCTACACCTTC.

This clonotype was seen repeatedly, ten times or more. The chain carries TRBV20-1 and TRBJ1-2, with TRBD1 identical over 8 bases. There are 14 residues in the CDR3. Germline values: CDR1 DFQATT, CDR2 SNEGSKA (reference sequence). V dropped 6 bases and J dropped 0; count of bases not matched to a gene: 6. DNA for the CDR3: TGCAGTGCATTGGACAGGGAGACTAACTATGGCTACACCTTC. This gives the protein CSALDRETNYGYTF.

Worth noting for this clonotype: Possible read error: a much larger clone is one base away. This sequence joins TRBV6-2 or TRBV6-3 and TRBJ2-7; tentative D call: TRBD2 (6 bases). The germline V gene encodes CDR1 MNHEY and CDR2 SVGEGT. This CDR3 has 16 residues. The CDR3 sequence: CASSYSAGRLNYGQYF. The CDR3 coding sequence is TGTGCCAGCAGTTACTCGGCGGGACGCTTAAATTACGGGCAGTACTTC.

This chain joins TRBV11-2 and TRBJ2-3; TRBD2 aligns across 16 bases. The junction had 11 bases not matched to a gene; V was cut back by 9 bases and J by 5 bases. Germline CDR1 SGHAT, CDR2 FQNNGV. CDR3 size: 17 residues. CDR3: CASTGTSGGAGGDTQYF. CDR3 coding DNA: TGTGCCAGTACCGGGACTAGCGGGGGGGCAGGTGGAGATACGCAGTATTTT.

This clonotype was observed many times. This rearrangement joins TRBV29-1 to TRBJ1-3; no clear D gene. Germline-derived CDR1 and CDR2 are SQVTM and ANQGSEA. The CDR3 has 11 amino acids. V was clipped by 8 bases and J by 3 bases, with 8 bases between them. The CDR3 protein is CSSQFGNTIYF. The CDR3, as DNA: TGCAGCTCCCAGTTTGGAAACACCATATATTTT. Filled out from reference TRBV29-1 and TRBJ1-3, the complete variable domain reads SAVISQKPSRDICQRGTSLTIQCQVDSQVTMMFWYRQQPGQSLTLIATANQGSEATYESGFVIDKFPISRPNLTFSTLTVSNMSPEDSSIYLCSSQFGNTIYFGEGSWLTVV.

This clonotype was recorded many times. The gene calls are TRBV6-1 and TRBJ1-2; the D is unclear. CDR3 size: 15 residues. CDR1 MNHNS and CDR2 SASEGT come from the germline V gene. V was shortened by 0 bases and J by 4 bases, with 12 bases between the two germline ends. The CDR3: CASSEAPTLVYGYTF. CDR3 sequence (DNA): TGTGCCAGCAGTGAAGCCCCGACACTTGTCTATGGCTACACCTTC.

This clonotype was counted ten times or more. The CDR3 region is CASSPLPRGQGGEQYF. In DNA form, the CDR3 reads TGTGCCAGCTCACCACTGCCGAGGGGACAGGGGGGCGAGCAGTACTTC. J is TRBJ2-7 and V is TRBV18, with 11 bases fitting TRBD1. V gave up 1 base and J gave up 6 bases; unmatched junction bases: 8. Germline values: CDR1 KGHSH, CDR2 LQKENI. The CDR3 totals 16 residues. The whole variable domain, filled in from reference TRBV18 and TRBJ2-7, reads NAGVMQNPRHLVRRRGQEARLRCSPMKGHSHVYWYRQLPEEGLKFMVYLQKENIIDESGMPKERFSAEFPKEGPSILRIQQVVRGDSAAYFCASSPLPRGQGGEQYFGPGTRLTVT.

At least ten counts were recorded for this clonotype. The chain is built from TRBV12-3 or TRBV12-4 and TRBJ1-5; tentative D call: TRBD1 (5 bases). The ends were cut back, 6 bases at V and 1 base at J, with 19 bases in the middle. CDR3 length: 17 residues. CDR3 in DNA: TGTGCCAGCAGCCCCAGAAGATTGGGGGGGAGCAATCAGCCCCAGCATTTT. Amino acids: CASSPRRLGGSNQPQHF.

In this sample, this clonotype turned up many times. The chain links TRBV2 to TRBJ1-1; maybe TRBD1 (5 bases). The germline V gene encodes CDR1 SNHLY and CDR2 FYNNEI. V was shortened by 8 bases and J by 1 base, with 14 bases between the two germline ends. This CDR3 has 14 residues. CDR3 nucleotide sequence: TGTGCCAGCGATCCAGGACACCGGAACACTGAAGCTTTCTTT. Translation gives CASDPGHRNTEAFF. The variable domain in full, with the rest retrieved from reference TRBV2 and TRBJ1-1, is EPEVTQTPSHQVTQMGQEVILRCVPISNHLYFYWYRQILGQKVEFLVSFYNNEISEKSEIFDDQFSVERPDGSNFTLKIRSTKLEDSAMYFCASDPGHRNTEAFFGQGTRLTVV.